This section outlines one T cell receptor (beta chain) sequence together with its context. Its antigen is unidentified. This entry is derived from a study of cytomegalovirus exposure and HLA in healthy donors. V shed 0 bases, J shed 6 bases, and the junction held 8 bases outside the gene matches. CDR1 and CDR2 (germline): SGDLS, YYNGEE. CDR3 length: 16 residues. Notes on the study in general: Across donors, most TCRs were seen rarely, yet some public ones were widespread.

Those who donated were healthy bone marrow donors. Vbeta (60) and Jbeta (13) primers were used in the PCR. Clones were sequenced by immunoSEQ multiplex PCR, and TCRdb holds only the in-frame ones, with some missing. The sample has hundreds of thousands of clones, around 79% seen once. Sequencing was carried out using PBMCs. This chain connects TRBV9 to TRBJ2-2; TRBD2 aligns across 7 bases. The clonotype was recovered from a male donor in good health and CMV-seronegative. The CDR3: CASSVVAGVVSGELFF. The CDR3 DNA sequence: TGTGCCAGCAGCGTAGTTGCGGGGGTTGTCTCCGGGGAGCTGTTTTTT.